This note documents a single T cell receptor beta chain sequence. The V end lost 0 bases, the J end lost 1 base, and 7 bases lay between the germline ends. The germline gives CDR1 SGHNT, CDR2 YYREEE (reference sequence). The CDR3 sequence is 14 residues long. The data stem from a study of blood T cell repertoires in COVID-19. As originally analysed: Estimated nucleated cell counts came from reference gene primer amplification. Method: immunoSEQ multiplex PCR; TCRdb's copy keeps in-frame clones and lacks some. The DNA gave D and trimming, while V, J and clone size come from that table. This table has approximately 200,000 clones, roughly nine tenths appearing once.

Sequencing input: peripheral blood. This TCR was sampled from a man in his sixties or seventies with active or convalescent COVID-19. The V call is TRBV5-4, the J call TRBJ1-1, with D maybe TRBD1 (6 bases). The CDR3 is CASSLAGANTEAFF. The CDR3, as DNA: TGTGCCAGCAGCTTGGCAGGGGCGAACACTGAAGCTTTCTTT.